This is a list of T cell receptor beta chains from one sample in a study of CD8 T cells in Susac syndrome. TCRdb analysed the immunoSEQ multiplex PCR reads with MiXCR anew, one entry per CDR3 protein. The sample includes 120,000 or so distinct CDR3 sequences, around 92% seen only once; the top ten take under 0.095%. Sequences were obtained from CD4+ T cells from PBMCs. These receptors were collected from a human donor with multiple sclerosis. Each CDR3 is given without its conserved first and last residue. D genes are given only for firm matches. Clone size, where shown, is once, few, many, or a class for clones that have expanded.

abundance: .; d_gene: TRBD1; j_gene: TRBJ2-5; v_gene: TRBV7-9; CDR3aa: ASSLGQTGQETQY
abundance: .; d_gene: .; j_gene: TRBJ1-1; v_gene: TRBV20-1; CDR3aa: SATRGGMMNTEAF
abundance: .; d_gene: .; j_gene: TRBJ2-5; v_gene: TRBV12-3/TRBV12-4; CDR3aa: ASSFGQTLQETQY
abundance: few; d_gene: .; j_gene: TRBJ2-6; v_gene: TRBV6-2/TRBV6-3; CDR3aa: ASSFLISGANVLT
abundance: .; d_gene: .; j_gene: TRBJ2-2; v_gene: TRBV6-6; CDR3aa: ASSYRGAGGELF
abundance: .; d_gene: .; j_gene: TRBJ2-7; v_gene: TRBV7-2; CDR3aa: ASSLVDGDTYEQY
abundance: .; d_gene: .; j_gene: TRBJ1-2; v_gene: TRBV7-2; CDR3aa: ASSPRTARGYT
abundance: .; d_gene: TRBD2; j_gene: TRBJ2-7; v_gene: TRBV12-3/TRBV12-4; CDR3aa: ASTPGGAGGREQY
abundance: .; d_gene: TRBD1; j_gene: TRBJ1-2; v_gene: TRBV19; CDR3aa: ASSFATRGRLYGYT
abundance: .; d_gene: .; j_gene: TRBJ2-3; v_gene: TRBV5-1; CDR3aa: ASSSANPSTDTQY
abundance: .; d_gene: .; j_gene: TRBJ2-2; v_gene: TRBV20-1; CDR3aa: SARVPTLNTGELF
abundance: .; d_gene: TRBD1; j_gene: TRBJ2-7; v_gene: TRBV6-5; CDR3aa: ASSYSGQVYEQY
abundance: .; d_gene: .; j_gene: TRBJ1-4; v_gene: TRBV29-1; CDR3aa: SVEVGHLSTGKLF
abundance: .; d_gene: .; j_gene: TRBJ2-7; v_gene: TRBV3-1; CDR3aa: ASSLWQTPLEQY
abundance: .; d_gene: .; j_gene: TRBJ1-2; v_gene: TRBV6-6; CDR3aa: ASRGTNYGYT
abundance: .; d_gene: TRBD1; j_gene: TRBJ1-4; v_gene: TRBV25-1; CDR3aa: ASSDLGQADEKLF
abundance: .; d_gene: .; j_gene: TRBJ2-1; v_gene: TRBV5-1; CDR3aa: ASIEDGSSYNEQF
abundance: .; d_gene: .; j_gene: TRBJ1-1; v_gene: TRBV3-1; CDR3aa: ASSHSQNTEAF